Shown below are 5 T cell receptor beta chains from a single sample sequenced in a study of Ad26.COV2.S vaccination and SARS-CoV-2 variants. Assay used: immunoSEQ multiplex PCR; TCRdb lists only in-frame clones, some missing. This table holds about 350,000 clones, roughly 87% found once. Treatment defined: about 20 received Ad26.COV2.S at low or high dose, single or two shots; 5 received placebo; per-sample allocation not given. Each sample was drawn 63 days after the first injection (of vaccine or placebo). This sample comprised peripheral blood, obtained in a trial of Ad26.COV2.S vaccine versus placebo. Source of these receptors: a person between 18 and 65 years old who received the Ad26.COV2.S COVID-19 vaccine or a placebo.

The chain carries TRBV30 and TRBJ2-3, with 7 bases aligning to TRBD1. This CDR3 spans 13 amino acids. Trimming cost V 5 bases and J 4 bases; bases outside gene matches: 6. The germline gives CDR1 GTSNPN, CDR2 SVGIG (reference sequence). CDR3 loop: CAWGQTGPDTQYF. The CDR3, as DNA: TGTGCCTGGGGGCAGACAGGGCCAGATACGCAGTATTTT.

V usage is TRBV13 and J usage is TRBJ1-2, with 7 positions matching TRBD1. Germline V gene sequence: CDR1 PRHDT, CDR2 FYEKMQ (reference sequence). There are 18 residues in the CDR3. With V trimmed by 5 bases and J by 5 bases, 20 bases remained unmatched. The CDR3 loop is CASSRRYTGTELLYGYTF. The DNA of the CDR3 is TGTGCCAGCAGCCGAAGGTATACCGGGACAGAGTTATTATATGGCTACACCTTC.

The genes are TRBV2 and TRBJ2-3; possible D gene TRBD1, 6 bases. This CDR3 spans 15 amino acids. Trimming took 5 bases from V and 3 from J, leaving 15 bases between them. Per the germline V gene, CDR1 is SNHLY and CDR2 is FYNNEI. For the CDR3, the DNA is TGTGCCAGCAGTCGGTATAGCAGGGGAACAGATACGCAGTATTTT. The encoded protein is CASSRYSRGTDTQYF.

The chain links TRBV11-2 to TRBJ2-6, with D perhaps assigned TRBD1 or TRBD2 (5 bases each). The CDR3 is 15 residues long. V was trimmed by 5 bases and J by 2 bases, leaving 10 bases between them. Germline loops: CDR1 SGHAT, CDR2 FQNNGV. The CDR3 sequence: CASSGGQPGANVLTF. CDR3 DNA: TGTGCCAGCAGCGGAGGACAACCTGGGGCCAACGTCCTGACTTTC.

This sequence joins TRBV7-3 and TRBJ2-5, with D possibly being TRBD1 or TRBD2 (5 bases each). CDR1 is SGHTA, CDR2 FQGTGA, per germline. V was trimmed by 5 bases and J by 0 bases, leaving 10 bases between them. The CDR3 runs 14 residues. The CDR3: CASSKGEYQETQYF. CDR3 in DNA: TGTGCCAGCAGCAAAGGGGAGTACCAAGAGACCCAGTACTTC.